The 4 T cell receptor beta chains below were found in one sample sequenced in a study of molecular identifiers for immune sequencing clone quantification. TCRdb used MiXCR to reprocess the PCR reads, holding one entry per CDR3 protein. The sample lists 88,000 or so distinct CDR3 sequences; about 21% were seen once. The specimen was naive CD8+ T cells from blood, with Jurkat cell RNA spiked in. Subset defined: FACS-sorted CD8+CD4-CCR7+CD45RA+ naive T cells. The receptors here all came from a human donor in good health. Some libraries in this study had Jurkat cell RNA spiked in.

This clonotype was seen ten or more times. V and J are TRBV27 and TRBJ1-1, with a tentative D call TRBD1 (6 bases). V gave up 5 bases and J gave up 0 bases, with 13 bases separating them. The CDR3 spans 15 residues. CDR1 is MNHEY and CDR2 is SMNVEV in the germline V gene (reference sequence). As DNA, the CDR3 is TGTGCCAGCAGTACGCTCCAGGGGTTGAACACTGAAGCTTTCTTT. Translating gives CASSTLQGLNTEAFF.

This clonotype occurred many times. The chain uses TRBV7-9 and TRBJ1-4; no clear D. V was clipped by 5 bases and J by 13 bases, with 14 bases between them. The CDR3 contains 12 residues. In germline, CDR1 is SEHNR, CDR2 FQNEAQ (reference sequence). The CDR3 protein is CASSPPEEGLFF. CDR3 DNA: TGTGCCAGCAGCCCCCCAGAAGAAGGACTGTTTTTT. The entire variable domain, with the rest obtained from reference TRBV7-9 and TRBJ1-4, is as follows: DTGVSQNPRHKITKRGQNVTFRCDPISEHNRLYWYRQTLGQGPEFLTYFQNEAQLEKSRLLSDRFSAERPKGSFSTLEIQRTEQGDSAMYLCASSPPEEGLFFGSGTQLSVL.

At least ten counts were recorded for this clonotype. This CDR3 is CASRMTGGTDTQYF. In nucleotides, the CDR3 is TGTGCCAGCAGGATGACAGGGGGCACAGATACGCAGTATTTT. V and J are TRBV2 and TRBJ2-3; 8 bases agree with TRBD1. Germline CDR1 and CDR2: SNHLY and FYNNEI. The CDR3 spans 14 residues. V was clipped by 6 bases and J by 1 base; unmatched bases: 3.

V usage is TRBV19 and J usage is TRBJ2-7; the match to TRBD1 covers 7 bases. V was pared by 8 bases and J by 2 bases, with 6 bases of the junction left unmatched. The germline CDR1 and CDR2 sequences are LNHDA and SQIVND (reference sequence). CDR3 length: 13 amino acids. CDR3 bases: TGTGCCAGTGGAAACAGGGGTACCTACGAGCAGTACTTC. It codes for CASGNRGTYEQYF.